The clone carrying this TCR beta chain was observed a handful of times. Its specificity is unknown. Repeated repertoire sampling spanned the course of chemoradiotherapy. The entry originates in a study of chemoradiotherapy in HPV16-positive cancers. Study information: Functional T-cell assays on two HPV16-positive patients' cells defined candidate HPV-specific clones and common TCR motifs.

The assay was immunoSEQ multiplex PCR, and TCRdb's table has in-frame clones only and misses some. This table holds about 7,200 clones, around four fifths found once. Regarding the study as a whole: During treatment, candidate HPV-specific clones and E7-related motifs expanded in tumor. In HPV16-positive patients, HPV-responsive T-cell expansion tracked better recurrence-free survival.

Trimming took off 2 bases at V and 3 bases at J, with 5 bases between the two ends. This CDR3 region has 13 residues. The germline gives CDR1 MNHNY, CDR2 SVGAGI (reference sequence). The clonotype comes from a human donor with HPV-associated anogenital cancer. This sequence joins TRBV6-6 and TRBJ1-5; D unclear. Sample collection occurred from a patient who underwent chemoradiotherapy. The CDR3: CASSYKANQPQHF. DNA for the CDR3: TGTGCCAGCAGTTACAAGGCCAATCAGCCCCAGCATTTT.